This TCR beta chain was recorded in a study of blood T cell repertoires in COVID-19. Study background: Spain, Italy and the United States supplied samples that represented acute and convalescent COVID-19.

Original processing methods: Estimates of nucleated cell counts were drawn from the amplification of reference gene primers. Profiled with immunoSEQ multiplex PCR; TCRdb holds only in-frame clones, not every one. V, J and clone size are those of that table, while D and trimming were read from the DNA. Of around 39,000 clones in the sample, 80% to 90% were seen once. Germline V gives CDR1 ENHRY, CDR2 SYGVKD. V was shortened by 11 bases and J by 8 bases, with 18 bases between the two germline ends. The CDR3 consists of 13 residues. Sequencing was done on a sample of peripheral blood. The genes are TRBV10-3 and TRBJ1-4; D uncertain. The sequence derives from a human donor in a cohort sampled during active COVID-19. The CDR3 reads CAARPAGIEKLFF. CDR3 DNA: TGTGCCGCGCGGCCCGCGGGGATCGAAAAACTGTTTTTT.